This T cell receptor beta chain was sequenced in a study of human T cells and chemical hapten exposure. Study-level points and caveats: Significantly more large CDR3 similarity clusters arose among expanded TCRs than among controls.

Time point: patch test 3, about 24 weeks after DPC sensitization. Specified treatment: therapeutic diphenylcyclopropenone sensitization with weekly scalp DPC. The study extracted total RNA from unfractionated whole blood. Of note for this clonotype: Its antigen is not known.

CDR3 length: 15 residues. Looked up from germline, CDR1 is DFQATT and CDR2 is SNEGSKA (reference sequence). The junction had 13 bases not matched to a gene; V was cut back by 5 bases and J by 7 bases. The library attached unique molecular identifiers to individual cDNA molecules. TCRdb fed the RACE reads into MiXCR, producing one record per CDR3 protein. In the table there are 100,000 to 120,000 distinct CDR3 sequences, 34% of which are singletons. The clonotype comes from a middle-aged man with alopecia areata. Some clones in this sample may be carry-over from other donors' samples. The sample here was whole blood, taken in connection with sensitization to the hapten diphenylcyclopropenone (DPC). The gene calls are TRBV20-1 and TRBJ2-4, with 8 positions matching TRBD2. The CDR3 DNA reads as TGCAGTGCTTCCGGCGCGGGAGGCTTTGGGAACATTCAGTACTTC. Translation gives CSASGAGGFGNIQYF.